This TCR beta chain appears in the sequencing data of a study of blood T cell repertoires in COVID-19. Overall study: Samples of COVID-19 (acute and convalescent) were obtained from the United States, Italy and Spain. Sample material is recorded as cDNA or gDNA derived from T cells, B-cell-depleted T cells, or PBMCs.

Under the authors' procedure: By means of reference gene primer amplification, nucleated cell counts were estimated. TCRdb's copy holds only in-frame clones and misses some; the assay was immunoSEQ multiplex PCR. The DNA gave D and trimming, while V, J and clone size come from that table. Among about 180,000 clones listed, 87% were seen once. V lost 5 bases, J lost 4 bases, and 15 bases stayed unmatched. The CDR3 length is 17 residues. The germline V gene encodes CDR1 LNHDA and CDR2 SQIVND (reference sequence). The sequenced sample consisted of peripheral blood. The source is a woman aged 45-59 years with acute or convalescent COVID-19. The genes are TRBV19 and TRBJ1-2; 8 nucleotides match TRBD1. CDR3 protein: CASSPRAGGEQLYGYTF. In DNA form, the CDR3 reads TGTGCCAGTAGTCCCCGGGCAGGGGGCGAACAACTCTATGGCTACACCTTC.